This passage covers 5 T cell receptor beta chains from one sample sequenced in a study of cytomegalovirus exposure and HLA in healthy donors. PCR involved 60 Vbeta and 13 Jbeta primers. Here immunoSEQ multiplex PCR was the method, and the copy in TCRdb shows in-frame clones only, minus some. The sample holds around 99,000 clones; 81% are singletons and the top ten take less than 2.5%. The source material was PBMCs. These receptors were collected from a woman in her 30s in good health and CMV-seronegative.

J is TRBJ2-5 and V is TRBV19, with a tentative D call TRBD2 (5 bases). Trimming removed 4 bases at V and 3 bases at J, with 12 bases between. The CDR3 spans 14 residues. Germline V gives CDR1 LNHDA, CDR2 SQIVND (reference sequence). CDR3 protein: CASSTPGEKETQYF. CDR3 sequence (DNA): TGTGCCAGTAGTACCCCCGGGGAGAAAGAGACCCAGTACTTC.

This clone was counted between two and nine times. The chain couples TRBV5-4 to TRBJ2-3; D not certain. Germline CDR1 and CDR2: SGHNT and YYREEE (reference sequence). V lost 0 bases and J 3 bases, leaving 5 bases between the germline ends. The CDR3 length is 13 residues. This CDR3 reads CASSLDWTDTQYF. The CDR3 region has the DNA TGTGCCAGCAGCTTGGACTGGACAGATACGCAGTATTTT. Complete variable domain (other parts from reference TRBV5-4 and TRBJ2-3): ETGVTQSPTHLIKTRGQQVTLRCSSQSGHNTVSWYQQALGQGPQFIFQYYREEENGRGNFPPRFSGLQFPNYSSELNVNALELDDSALYLCASSLDWTDTQYFGPGTRLTVL.

The DNA of the CDR3 is TGTGCCAGCAGTGAGTACAGGGCTAACTATGGCTACACCTTC. Translating it yields CASSEYRANYGYTF. V gene TRBV6-1 combines with J gene TRBJ1-2, with D perhaps TRBD1 (6 bases). The CDR3 has 14 amino acids. The V end lost 3 bases, the J end lost 0 bases, and 8 bases lay between the germline ends. The germline V gene encodes CDR1 MNHNS and CDR2 SASEGT.

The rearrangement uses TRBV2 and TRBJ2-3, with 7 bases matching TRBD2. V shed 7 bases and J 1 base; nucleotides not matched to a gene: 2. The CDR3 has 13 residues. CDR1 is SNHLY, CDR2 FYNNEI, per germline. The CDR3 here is CASKSGGTDTQYF. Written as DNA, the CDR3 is TGTGCCAGCAAAAGCGGGGGCACAGATACGCAGTATTTT.

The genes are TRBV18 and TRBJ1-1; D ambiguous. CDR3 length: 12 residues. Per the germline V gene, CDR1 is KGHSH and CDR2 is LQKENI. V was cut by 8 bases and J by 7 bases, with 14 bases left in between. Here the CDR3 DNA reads TGTGCCAGCGCAAGGCGGTTGGATGAAGCTTTCTTT. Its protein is CASARRLDEAFF.